The 8 T cell receptor beta chains below were found in one sample sequenced in a study of cytotoxic CD8 clonotypes in ibrutinib-treated CLL. The table came from immunoSEQ multiplex PCR; TCRdb's copy has only in-frame clones and leaves some out. The sample consists of about 68,000 clones, 90% of them appearing once. Source: PBMCs, taken after 12 months of ibrutinib treatment. The receptors were sampled from a human donor with chronic lymphocytic leukemia.

Judged by abundance, this clone is medium-sized. The chain has TRBV12-5 and TRBJ1-1; D unclear. V was cut by 0 bases and J by 2 bases, with 10 bases left in between. Germline CDR1 and CDR2: LGHNT and FRNRAP. The CDR3 has 15 residues. The CDR3 coding sequence is TGTGCTAGTGGTTTGGTACTTGGGAGAAACACTGAAGCTTTCTTT. This translates into CASGLVLGRNTEAFF.

This chain uses TRBV5-6 with TRBJ1-4; 8 bases align to TRBD1. Unmatched junction bases numbered 7, after V lost 0 bases and J lost 0 bases. CDR3 length: 18 residues. The germline CDR1 and CDR2 sequences are SGHDT and YYEEEE. CDR3 DNA sequence: TGTGCCAGCAGCTTGGTTCAGGGGGCGACACCAACTAATGAAAAACTGTTTTTT. Protein sequence: CASSLVQGATPTNEKLFF.

This clone was found a few times. CDR3 region: CATRGLRQPQHF. In DNA form, the CDR3 reads TGTGCCACCAGGGGTTTGCGTCAGCCCCAGCATTTT. This sequence joins TRBV19 and TRBJ1-5; D might be TRBD1 (6 bases). Germline values: CDR1 LNHDA, CDR2 SQIVND (reference sequence). The CDR3 runs 12 residues. V lost 10 bases and J lost 6, with 13 bases in between.

The rearrangement joins TRBV18 to TRBJ1-2; D is possibly TRBD1 (5 bases). Trimming removed 0 bases at V and 3 bases at J, with 8 bases between. The CDR3 has 14 residues. Germline CDR1 reads KGHSH; CDR2 reads LQKENI. CDR3 bases: TGTGCCAGCTCACCACCGGGCAGGGACTATGGCTACACCTTC. Encoded protein: CASSPPGRDYGYTF.

The J gene is TRBJ2-7, the V gene TRBV9; TRBD2 matches at 11 bases. Germline CDR1 and CDR2: SGDLS and YYNGEE. The V segment lost 0 bases and the J segment 6 bases; nucleotides outside the gene matches: 2. This CDR3 region has 14 residues. The CDR3 DNA reads TGTGCCAGCAGCGTAGGACTAGCGGGAACCGAGCAGTACTTC. Protein sequence: CASSVGLAGTEQYF.

The V call is TRBV7-2, the J call TRBJ2-5, with 10 bases that match TRBD1. Germline CDR1 reads SGHTA; CDR2 reads FQGNSA. The CDR3 sequence is 14 residues long. Trimming at V came to 5 bases and at J to 5 bases, leaving 5 bases not matched to a gene. The chain's CDR3 is CASSAGTGDETQYF. Here the CDR3 DNA reads TGTGCCAGCAGCGCAGGGACAGGGGACGAGACCCAGTACTTC.

The V and J genes are TRBV11-3 and TRBJ2-7; D unclear. CDR1 SGHNT and CDR2 YENEEA come from the germline V gene. The CDR3 is 13 amino acids. Deletions cut 0 bases from V and 1 base from J, with 4 bases between. As DNA, the CDR3 is TGTGCCAGCAGCTTAGAACAGTCCTACGAGCAGTACTTC. It translates to CASSLEQSYEQYF.

This chain links TRBV5-4 with TRBJ2-1, with 11 bases that match TRBD2. V shed 5 bases, J shed 4 bases, and the junction held 14 bases outside the gene matches. The CDR3 contains 18 residues. Germline V gene lookup returns CDR1 SGHNT and CDR2 YYREEE (reference sequence). CDR3 nucleotide sequence: TGTGCCAGCAGGATTGGAAAGGGACTAGCGGTTTTATACAATGAGCAGTTCTTC. Protein sequence: CASRIGKGLAVLYNEQFF.